The 31 T cell receptor beta chains below come from one sample, sequenced in a study of cytomegalovirus exposure and HLA in healthy donors. Vbeta (60) and Jbeta (13) primers were used in the PCR. Sequencing was performed with immunoSEQ multiplex PCR; in TCRdb, only in-frame clones are kept and a portion is missing. The data hold 95,000 to 150,000 clones, with roughly 82% observed a single time. Material: PBMCs. Receptor source: a woman aged 35 to 49 in good health and CMV-seropositive.

In this sample, this clone turned up a few times. This CDR3 reads CASSLGGDYEQYF. The CDR3 region has the DNA TGCGCCAGCAGCTTGGGAGGAGATTACGAGCAGTACTTC. V and J are TRBV5-1 and TRBJ2-7; D gene unclear. From germline, CDR1 is SGHRS and CDR2 YFSETQ. The CDR3 extends over 13 amino acids. Trimming took 0 bases from V and 4 from J, leaving 8 bases between them.

The chain links TRBV6-1 to TRBJ1-1, with D unclear. This CDR3 contains 13 residues. Trimming cost V 3 bases and J 3 bases, with 8 bases left between them. The germline V gene has CDR1 MNHNS and CDR2 SASEGT. Written as DNA, the CDR3 is TGTGCCAGCAGTGATTGGCTCTACACTGAAGCTTTCTTT. It encodes CASSDWLYTEAFF.

This clone was observed a handful of times. The rearrangement joins TRBV5-1 to TRBJ2-7; a weak D match, TRBD1 (6 bases). Between the trimmed V and J ends, which lost 4 bases and 3 bases, there was a span of 20 bases. Germline V gene lookup returns CDR1 SGHRS and CDR2 YFSETQ. This CDR3 region has 16 residues. The CDR3 DNA sequence: TGCGCCAGCAGCGGCTCCGGGACACGAACCCTCTACGAGCAGTACTTC. Translating gives CASSGSGTRTLYEQYF.

The chain joins TRBV27 to TRBJ1-2, with 8 bases that match TRBD1. CDR3 length: 15 amino acids. The germline CDR1 and CDR2 sequences are MNHEY and SMNVEV (reference sequence). Trimming removed 3 bases from V and 0 bases from J; junction bases left unmatched: 3. The DNA for the CDR3 is TGTGCCAGCAGTTTTCGGGACAGGCCTAACTATGGCTACACCTTC. This translates into CASSFRDRPNYGYTF.

V gene TRBV9 combines with J gene TRBJ2-5, with a weak D call TRBD1 (5 bases). Germline V gene lookup returns CDR1 SGDLS and CDR2 YYNGEE. CDR3 length: 15 amino acids. Between the trimmed V and J ends, which lost 3 bases and 1 base, there was a span of 13 bases. CDR3 sequence reads: CASSGGTGIQETQYF. For the CDR3, the DNA is TGTGCCAGCAGCGGCGGAACAGGCATCCAAGAGACCCAGTACTTC.

The rearrangement links TRBV27 to TRBJ1-2; 9 nucleotides match TRBD1. The germline V gene has CDR1 MNHEY and CDR2 SMNVEV (reference sequence). The CDR3 is 15 amino acids. With 3 bases clipped from V and 2 bases from J, the junction kept 4 bases outside the gene matches. CDR3 bases: TGTGCCAGCAGTTTTGGACAGGGGCGGAACTATGGCTACACCTTC. As protein: CASSFGQGRNYGYTF.

The V call is TRBV7-9, the J call TRBJ1-2; D might be TRBD1 (6 bases). V shed 3 bases and J shed 0 bases, with 8 bases lying between them. The CDR3 runs to 14 residues. Per the germline V gene, CDR1 is SEHNR and CDR2 is FQNEAQ (reference sequence). The CDR3 spells CASSLDSANYGYTF. CDR3 bases: TGTGCCAGCAGCTTGGACAGCGCTAACTATGGCTACACCTTC.

The rearrangement links TRBV7-2 to TRBJ1-5, with D perhaps TRBD1 (5 bases). Germline values: CDR1 SGHTA, CDR2 FQGNSA. The CDR3 length is 15 residues. V lost 1 base to trimming and J lost 1 base, with 8 bases between them. CDR3 sequence reads: CASSLEGLSNQPQHF. The CDR3 DNA sequence: TGTGCCAGCAGCTTAGAGGGGTTAAGCAATCAGCCCCAGCATTTT.

In its sample, this clone was seen once. J is TRBJ1-2 and V is TRBV7-9; 8 nucleotides line up with TRBD1. Trimming took 5 bases from V and 0 from J; bases not matched to a gene: 14. The CDR3 is made up of 18 amino acids. The germline gives CDR1 SEHNR, CDR2 FQNEAQ (reference sequence). The CDR3 DNA is TGTGCCAGCAGCCCCTCCTCGGACAGGGAGATTTCTAACTATGGCTACACCTTC. Amino acid sequence: CASSPSSDREISNYGYTF.

The chain is built from TRBV5-1 and TRBJ2-7; a weak D match, TRBD2 (6 bases). With 1 base removed from V and 7 bases from J, the gap between germline ends came to 18 bases. CDR1 is SGHRS, CDR2 YFSETQ, per germline. The CDR3 consists of 15 residues. CDR3 residues: CASSLLASAEGEQYF. As DNA, the CDR3 is TGCGCCAGCAGCTTGCTCGCTAGCGCTGAAGGAGAGCAGTACTTC.

V is TRBV5-1 and J is TRBJ2-3; D is unresolved. The CDR3 sequence is 14 residues long. Deletions cut 4 bases from V and 6 bases from J, with 15 bases between. Germline V gene lookup returns CDR1 SGHRS and CDR2 YFSETQ. DNA for the CDR3: TGCGCCAGCAGCACTGGTACGCTCGTCGATACGCAGTATTTT. Amino acids: CASSTGTLVDTQYF.

J is TRBJ1-3 and V is TRBV7-8, with a weak D call TRBD1 (6 bases). V lost 4 bases, J lost 2 bases, and 9 bases lay in between. The CDR3 contains 14 residues. The germline gives CDR1 SGHVS, CDR2 FQNEAQ. The DNA for the CDR3 is TGTGCCAGCAGCTACACAGGGACTGGAAACACCATATATTTT. Amino acid sequence: CASSYTGTGNTIYF.

The chain is built from TRBV6-5 and TRBJ1-1, with a weak D call TRBD1 (5 bases). The CDR3 contains 12 residues. V was cut by 7 bases and J by 5 bases, with 11 bases left in between. CDR1 and CDR2 (germline): MNHEY, SVGAGI. The CDR3 reads CASIDRGTEAFF. CDR3 DNA: TGTGCCAGCATCGACCGGGGGACTGAAGCTTTCTTT.

The chain links TRBV28 to TRBJ2-7; 10 bases line up with TRBD2. This CDR3 contains 16 residues. Germline assignment: CDR1 MDHEN and CDR2 SYDVKM. V trimming: 2 bases; J trimming: 0 bases; junction bases outside the gene matches: 4. The CDR3 DNA follows: TGTGCCAGCAGTTTAGCGACTAGCGGGCCCTCCTACGAGCAGTACTTC. Protein sequence: CASSLATSGPSYEQYF.

The chain combines TRBV5-4 with TRBJ1-1; the D gene is possibly TRBD1 (6 bases). Germline V gene data show CDR1 as SGHNT and CDR2 as YYREEE (reference sequence). Trimming took off 0 bases at V and 5 bases at J, with 8 bases between the two ends. The length of the CDR3 is 13 residues. CDR3 loop: CASSLDRATEAFF. The CDR3 bases are TGTGCCAGCAGCTTGGACAGGGCGACTGAAGCTTTCTTT.

Concerning this clone itself: A far larger clone is only one base removed, so a read error is likely. The chain combines TRBV7-9 with TRBJ2-1; a possible D gene is TRBD2 (5 bases). V was cut by 5 bases and J by 3 bases, with 14 bases left in between. The CDR3 has 15 amino acids. The germline V gene encodes CDR1 SEHNR and CDR2 FQNEAQ (reference sequence). CDR3 loop: CASSQDGGRYNEQFF. For the CDR3, the DNA is TGTGCCAGCAGCCAAGACGGCGGGCGCTACAATGAGCAGTTCTTC. Full variable domain (outside the CDR3, taken from reference TRBV7-9 and TRBJ2-1): DTGVSQNPRHKITKRGQNVTFRCDPISEHNRLYWYRQTLGQGPEFLTYFQNEAQLEKSRLLSDRFSAERPKGSFSTLEIQRTEQGDSAMYLCASSQDGGRYNEQFFGPGTRLTVL.

The chain joins TRBV14 to TRBJ1-2, with TRBD1 matching 7 bases. With V trimmed by 1 base and J by 5 bases, 13 bases remained unmatched. CDR3 size: 17 residues. The germline CDR1 and CDR2 sequences are SGHDN and FVKESK. CDR3 sequence reads: CASSQGKTGLNLYGYTF. CDR3 in DNA: TGTGCCAGCAGCCAAGGGAAGACAGGGTTGAACCTGTATGGCTACACCTTC.

The chain links TRBV14 to TRBJ2-7; TRBD1 aligns across 9 bases. Germline V lookup: CDR1 SGHDN, CDR2 FVKESK. J gave up 2 bases and V 4 bases, and 6 bases lay outside the gene matches. The CDR3 is made up of 15 amino acids. The CDR3 here is CASSLTGGATYEQYF. CDR3 bases: TGTGCCAGCAGCCTAACAGGGGGCGCGACCTACGAGCAGTACTTC.

This clone was seen just once. The J gene is TRBJ2-7, the V gene TRBV28; TRBD2 is a possible D gene (6 bases). The germline V and J ends were trimmed by 1 base and 7 bases, with 17 bases remaining between them. Germline CDR1 MDHEN, CDR2 SYDVKM. This CDR3 contains 15 residues. The CDR3 DNA sequence: TGTGCCAGCAGTTTATCGGGGGTGACTAGAAAAGAGCAGTACTTC. Its translation: CASSLSGVTRKEQYF.

Only one count was recorded for this clone. The identical CDR3 is also encoded by other nucleotide sequences in the sample. The chain combines TRBV6-5 with TRBJ2-7, with 9 positions matching TRBD1. V was pared by 3 bases and J by 2 bases, with 5 bases of the junction left unmatched. This CDR3 has 15 amino acids. Germline V gene lookup returns CDR1 MNHEY and CDR2 SVGAGI. The CDR3 protein is CASSYRGQGTYEQYF. Here the CDR3 DNA reads TGTGCCAGCAGTTATAGGGGACAGGGAACCTACGAGCAGTACTTC.

This clone appeared a single time. The chain employs TRBV20-1 and TRBJ2-1, with TRBD1 as a possible D gene (5 bases). The CDR3 has 11 residues. Trimming stripped 3 bases from V and 7 bases from J, with 7 bases between. CDR1 is DFQATT, CDR2 SNEGSKA, per germline (reference sequence). This chain's CDR3 is CSARTENEQFF. In DNA, the CDR3 is TGCAGTGCTAGGACAGAGAATGAGCAGTTCTTC.

This rearrangement joins TRBV5-1 to TRBJ2-7; the D gene is possibly TRBD1 (5 bases). Germline CDR1 SGHRS, CDR2 YFSETQ. The CDR3 length is 12 residues. Trimming shortened V by 4 bases and J by 6 bases, and 11 bases separated the two germline ends. The CDR3 region is CASSKEGVEQYF. CDR3 sequence (DNA): TGCGCCAGCAGCAAGGAAGGGGTCGAGCAGTACTTC.

V is TRBV6-5 and J is TRBJ1-1, with D maybe TRBD1 (6 bases). V was shortened by 0 bases and J by 6 bases, with 14 bases between the two germline ends. Germline V gene data show CDR1 as MNHEY and CDR2 as SVGAGI. The CDR3 totals 15 residues. CDR3 residues: CASSYSQGRGAEAFF. The CDR3 DNA is TGTGCCAGCAGTTACTCGCAGGGGAGGGGCGCTGAAGCTTTCTTT.

The chain carries TRBV5-4 and TRBJ2-1; D is ambiguous. The CDR3 spans 12 residues. Trimming removed 0 bases at V and 6 bases at J, with 4 bases between. Germline assignment: CDR1 SGHNT and CDR2 YYREEE (reference sequence). The CDR3 bases are TGTGCCAGCAGCTTGGACAGCAATGAGCAGTTCTTC. It codes for CASSLDSNEQFF.

The chain couples TRBV2 to TRBJ1-5, with D possibly TRBD1 on 5 matching bases. Germline CDR1 SNHLY, CDR2 FYNNEI. There are 15 residues in the CDR3. Trimming pared 1 base from V and 2 bases from J, leaving 9 bases between. This CDR3 is CASSEGGAGNQPQHF. CDR3 coding DNA: TGTGCCAGCAGTGAAGGGGGCGCGGGCAATCAGCCCCAGCATTTT.

The genes are TRBV11-2 and TRBJ2-7; TRBD1 is a possible D gene (6 bases). The CDR3 covers 14 residues. The germline V and J ends were trimmed by 3 bases and 5 bases, with 14 bases remaining between them. Per germline, CDR1 SGHAT and CDR2 FQNNGV. As DNA, the CDR3 is TGTGCCAGCAGCTTCGGGCAGGGGAATAACGAGCAGTACTTC. Translation gives CASSFGQGNNEQYF.

The chain joins TRBV6-5 to TRBJ2-5; the match to TRBD2 covers 9 bases. CDR1 and CDR2 from the germline V gene are MNHEY and SVGAGI. This CDR3 has 15 residues. With 2 bases clipped from V and 1 base from J, the junction kept 2 bases outside the gene matches. The CDR3 bases are TGTGCCAGCAGTTACAGCGGGGGGCTCCAAGAGACCCAGTACTTC. It specifies CASSYSGGLQETQYF.

This chain uses TRBV18 with TRBJ2-3, with 8 nucleotides matching TRBD1. The CDR3 extends over 16 amino acids. The V gene end was trimmed by 3 bases and the J gene end by 7 bases; junction bases not matched to a gene: 12. The germline V gene has CDR1 KGHSH and CDR2 LQKENI. This CDR3 reads CASSPREAAGGNTQYF. CDR3 in DNA: TGTGCCAGCTCACCGAGGGAGGCGGCAGGGGGCAATACGCAGTATTTT.

The chain is built from TRBV4-3 and TRBJ2-3; 9 bases map to TRBD2. CDR1 LGHNA and CDR2 YSLEER come from the germline V gene. After removal of 0 bases from V and 2 bases from J, the junction contained 9 bases not matched to a gene. The CDR3 runs to 18 residues. CDR3 DNA sequence: TGCGCCAGCAGCCAAGAGCGGGGGGGCAATCGATACACAGATACGCAGTATTTT. Translated, it gives CASSQERGGNRYTDTQYF.

V is TRBV25-1 and J is TRBJ1-2; 7 positions agree with TRBD1. The CDR3 runs to 13 residues. With 3 bases clipped from V and 7 bases from J, the junction kept 5 bases outside the gene matches. The germline CDR1 and CDR2 sequences are MGHDK and SYGVNS. The CDR3 nucleotides read TGTGCCAGCAGTGAGGAGGGGGCCTCTGGCTACACCTTC. Translating it yields CASSEEGASGYTF.

V is TRBV6-6 and J is TRBJ2-5, with 10 bases aligning to TRBD2. The ends lost 6 bases at V and 1 base at J; junction bases unmatched: 5. Germline-derived CDR1 and CDR2 are MNHNY and SVGAGI (reference sequence). CDR3 length: 15 residues. CDR3 in amino acids: CASRGASGGQETQYF. As DNA, the CDR3 is TGTGCCAGCAGGGGGGCTAGCGGGGGCCAAGAGACCCAGTACTTC.